These 17 T cell receptor beta chains were sequenced from one sample in a study of neurological immune-mediated disorders. TCRdb ran MiXCR on the 5' RACE reads and lists one entry per CDR3 protein. The table shows roughly 89,000 distinct CDR3 sequences, with approximately 2.4% occurring only once. Sequencing was performed on PBMCs. Receptors originate from a woman aged 25 to 45 with multiple sclerosis.

This clonotype was seen at least ten times. The rearrangement joins TRBV5-6 to TRBJ1-1; TRBD1 might be the D (5 bases). This CDR3 comprises 15 residues. V dropped 3 bases and J dropped 5 bases, with 17 bases sitting between them. Germline CDR1 SGHDT, CDR2 YYEEEE. The CDR3 coding sequence is TGTGCCAGCAGCTCCCTGGCGGCAGGGCGGACTGAAGCTTTCTTT. Translated, it gives CASSSLAAGRTEAFF. Supplemented by reference TRBV5-6 and TRBJ1-1, the full variable domain reads DAGVTQSPTHLIKTRGQQVTLRCSPKSGHDTVSWYQQALGQGPQFIFQYYEEEERQRGNFPDRFSGHQFPNYSSELNVNALLLGDSALYLCASSSLAAGRTEAFFGQGTRLTVV.

Ten or more counts support this clonotype. This chain connects TRBV3-1 to TRBJ1-3; unclear D gene. Trimming stripped 4 bases from V and 2 bases from J, with 12 bases between. This CDR3 region has 15 residues. CDR1 is LGHDT, CDR2 YNNKEL, per germline (reference sequence). CDR3 in amino acids: CASSPPREAGNTIYF. In nucleotides, the CDR3 is TGTGCCAGCAGCCCCCCTAGGGAGGCTGGAAACACCATATATTTT. Complete variable domain (other parts from reference TRBV3-1 and TRBJ1-3): DTAVSQTPKYLVTQMGNDKSIKCEQNLGHDTMYWYKQDSKKFLKIMFSYNNKELIINETVPNRFSPKSPDKAHLNLHINSLELGDSAVYFCASSPPREAGNTIYFGEGSWLTVV.

This clonotype was picked up many times. The chain couples TRBV5-1 to TRBJ2-3; D may be TRBD1 (5 bases). This CDR3 is 14 amino acids long. V dropped 2 bases and J dropped 2 bases, with 9 bases sitting between them. The germline V gene has CDR1 SGHRS and CDR2 YFSETQ. The CDR3 here is CASSFKGPTDTQYF. CDR3 coding DNA: TGCGCCAGCAGCTTCAAGGGGCCCACAGATACGCAGTATTTT.

This clonotype has ten or more counts. V and J are TRBV5-5 and TRBJ2-7; D is undetermined. Trimming removed 1 base from V and 6 bases from J, with 5 bases in between. Germline V gene lookup returns CDR1 SGHKS and CDR2 YYEKEE (reference sequence). This CDR3 is built from 11 residues. CDR3 sequence reads: CASSLTFEQYF. The CDR3 DNA reads as TGTGCCAGCAGCTTGACCTTCGAGCAGTACTTC.

This clonotype was observed many times. The V call is TRBV6-6, the J call TRBJ2-4; possibly TRBD1 for D (5 bases). Germline CDR1 MNHNY, CDR2 SVGAGI (reference sequence). Trimming took off 7 bases at V and 5 bases at J, with 12 bases between the two ends. The CDR3 totals 13 residues. CDR3 in amino acids: CASTPTTENIQYF. DNA of the CDR3: TGTGCCAGCACTCCAACGACAGAAAACATTCAGTACTTC.

This clonotype appeared many times. The chain couples TRBV20-1 to TRBJ2-7, with 8 bases that match TRBD2. Germline-derived CDR1 and CDR2 are DFQATT and SNEGSKA (reference sequence). Trimming took 4 bases from V and 4 from J; bases not matched to a gene: 3. CDR3 size: 12 residues. CDR3 sequence reads: CSAKGGRYEQYF. The CDR3 DNA sequence: TGCAGTGCTAAAGGCGGGAGGTACGAGCAGTACTTC.

In this sample, this clonotype turned up many times. This sequence joins TRBV20-1 and TRBJ2-5, with 7 bases identical to TRBD2. Germline V lookup: CDR1 DFQATT, CDR2 SNEGSKA (reference sequence). With V trimmed by 3 bases and J by 7 bases, 11 bases remained unmatched. CDR3 length equals 14 residues. The CDR3 spells CSASIAGRVGTQYF. CDR3 nucleotide sequence: TGCAGTGCTAGTATAGCGGGTCGCGTTGGGACCCAGTACTTC.

This clonotype was detected ten times or more. The J gene is TRBJ2-2, the V gene TRBV11-2, with 9 bases that match TRBD2. Germline CDR1 and CDR2: SGHAT and FQNNGV. The CDR3 is 15 amino acids. Trimming cost V 4 bases and J 0 bases; bases outside gene matches: 0. The DNA for the CDR3 is TGTGCCAGCAGCTCTAGCGGGACGAACACCGGGGAGCTGTTTTTT. This gives the protein CASSSSGTNTGELFF.

There are many counts of this clonotype. The chain has TRBV6-5 and TRBJ1-1; D is undetermined. Trimming stripped 5 bases from V and 3 bases from J, with 13 bases between. Germline loops: CDR1 MNHEY, CDR2 SVGAGI. This CDR3 comprises 14 residues. The CDR3 here is CASSPRSGDTEAFF. DNA for the CDR3: TGTGCCAGCAGTCCCAGGTCCGGGGACACTGAAGCTTTCTTT.

In its sample, this clonotype was seen many times. The V call is TRBV6-2 or TRBV6-3, the J call TRBJ2-1; TRBD2 matches at 10 bases. The CDR3 has 17 residues. The germline gives CDR1 MNHEY, CDR2 SVGEGT. Trimming cost V 4 bases and J 0 bases; bases outside gene matches: 6. CDR3 region: CASSSIPSGSSYNEQFF. DNA of the CDR3: TGTGCCAGCAGTTCCATCCCTAGCGGGAGCTCCTACAATGAGCAGTTCTTC.

This clonotype was picked up many times. V usage is TRBV29-1 and J usage is TRBJ2-3; 9 bases fit TRBD1. The CDR3 covers 14 residues. Germline V gene lookup returns CDR1 SQVTM and CDR2 ANQGSEA. The trim removed 5 bases at V and 0 bases at J, leaving 3 bases unmatched. CDR3 region: CSVLGQGSTDTQYF. DNA for the CDR3: TGCAGCGTTTTGGGACAGGGAAGCACAGATACGCAGTATTTT.

This clonotype was counted ten times or more. The chain is built from TRBV5-1 and TRBJ2-7, with unresolved D. The germline V gene has CDR1 SGHRS and CDR2 YFSETQ. Trimming took off 0 bases at V and 2 bases at J, with 9 bases between the two ends. This CDR3 spans 14 amino acids. CDR3: CASSLESKPYEQYF. In nucleotides, the CDR3 is TGCGCCAGCAGCTTGGAATCAAAGCCCTACGAGCAGTACTTC.

In its sample, this clonotype was seen many times. The gene calls are TRBV18 and TRBJ1-1; 8 bases fit TRBD1. The germline V gene has CDR1 KGHSH and CDR2 LQKENI. V lost 5 bases to trimming and J lost 3 bases; unmatched junction nucleotides: 11. This CDR3 contains 16 residues. The CDR3 sequence is CASSAFRGRRDTEAFF. Here the CDR3 DNA reads TGTGCCAGCTCAGCCTTCAGGGGGCGGAGGGACACTGAAGCTTTCTTT.

The table lists this clonotype with many counts. The chain couples TRBV5-1 to TRBJ1-1, with 9 bases lining up with TRBD1. Germline trimming cut 3 bases from V and 3 bases from J; bases unmatched to any gene: 3. The germline V gene encodes CDR1 SGHRS and CDR2 YFSETQ. The CDR3 totals 14 residues. The CDR3 bases are TGCGCCAGCAGCTACGGGACAGGGTACACTGAAGCTTTCTTT. It specifies CASSYGTGYTEAFF.

This clonotype was seen at least ten times. This chain joins TRBV20-1 and TRBJ1-4, with D uncertain. From germline, CDR1 is DFQATT and CDR2 SNEGSKA (reference sequence). This CDR3 spans 14 amino acids. Trimming took off 4 bases at V and 7 bases at J, with 16 bases between the two ends. The CDR3 DNA is TGCAGTGCTACCCCTTCTACAGACATTGAAAAACTGTTTTTT. As protein: CSATPSTDIEKLFF.

The table lists this clonotype with many counts. At one boundary the junction diverges from the germline segment, which might be a read error. This rearrangement joins TRBV7-7 to TRBJ2-7; D uncertain. CDR3 length: 13 residues. Germline CDR1 reads SSHAT; CDR2 reads FNYEAQ (reference sequence). CDR3 sequence: CASSPGSLGEQYF. The CDR3 DNA reads TGTGCTAGCAGCCCCGGGTCACTGGGGGAGCAGTACTTC.

The rearrangement links TRBV20-1 to TRBJ2-3; D ambiguous. Trimming cost V 4 bases and J 6 bases, with 8 bases left between them. The CDR3 is made up of 11 amino acids. CDR1 and CDR2 from the germline V gene are DFQATT and SNEGSKA (reference sequence). The DNA for the CDR3 is TGCAGTGCTATGTGGGTGGATACGCAGTATTTT. Translation gives CSAMWVDTQYF.